The source of this T cell receptor (beta chain) is a study of siplizumab effects on memory and regulatory T cells. V was shortened by 2 bases and J by 5 bases, with 21 bases between the two germline ends. The germline CDR1 and CDR2 sequences are WNHNN and SYGVQD (reference sequence). This CDR3 is 18 amino acids long. The data were produced by immunoSEQ multiplex PCR, yet TCRdb's version contains in-frame clones alone and is incomplete. This table has roughly 62,000 clones, 90% to 95% appearing once. The sample taken for sequencing was CD8+ T cells sorted from blood. The chain is built from TRBV10-1 and TRBJ2-2; possibly TRBD2 for D (5 bases). The clonotype comes from a human donor in good health. In DNA, the CDR3 is TGCGCCAGCAGTGAGCCGAAGGTCGGCGAGGGTGATACCGGGGAGCTGTTTTTT. Translation: CASSEPKVGEGDTGELFF.